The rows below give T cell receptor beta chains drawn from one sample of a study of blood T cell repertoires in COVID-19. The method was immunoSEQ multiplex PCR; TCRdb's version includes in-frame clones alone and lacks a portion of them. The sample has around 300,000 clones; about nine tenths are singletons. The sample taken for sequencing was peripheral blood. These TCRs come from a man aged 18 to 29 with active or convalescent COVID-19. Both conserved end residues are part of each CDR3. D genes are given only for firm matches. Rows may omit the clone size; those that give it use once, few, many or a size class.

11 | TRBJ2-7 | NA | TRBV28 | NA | CASSYRGGLDF | TGTGCCAGCAGTTACAGGGGAGGATTGGACTTC
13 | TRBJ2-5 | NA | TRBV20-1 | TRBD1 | CSAGGQGYQTQYF | TGCAGTGCTGGTGGACAGGGTTATCAGACCCAGTACTTC
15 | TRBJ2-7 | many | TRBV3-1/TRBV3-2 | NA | CASSLSRTTMYEQYF | TGTGCCAGCAGCCTTTCGCGGACTACCATGTACGAGCAGTACTTC
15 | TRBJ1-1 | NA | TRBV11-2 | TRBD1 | CASSIEGGAGTEAFF | TGTGCCAGCAGCATCGAAGGGGGCGCGGGCACTGAAGCTTTCTTT
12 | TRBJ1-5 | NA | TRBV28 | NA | CASSTVMEPQHF | TGTGCCAGCAGCACTGTAATGGAGCCCCAGCATTTT
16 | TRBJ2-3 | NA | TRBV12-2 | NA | CASRFIWRISTDTQYF | TGTGCAAGTCGCTTTATTTGGCGGATTAGCACAGATACGCAGTATTTT
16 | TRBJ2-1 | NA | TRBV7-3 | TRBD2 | CASSLSGTSGNNEQFF | TGTGCCAGCAGCTTATCGGGAACTAGCGGTAACAATGAGCAGTTCTTC
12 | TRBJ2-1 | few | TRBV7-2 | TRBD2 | CASSLETSGRFF | TGTGCCAGCAGCTTAGAAACTAGCGGCCGGTTCTTC
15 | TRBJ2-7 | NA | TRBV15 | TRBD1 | CATSPGGVGAYEQYF | TGTGCCACCAGCCCAGGGGGTGTAGGCGCCTACGAGCAGTACTTC
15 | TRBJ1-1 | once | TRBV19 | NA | CASTYRGVMNTEAFF | TGTGCCAGTACCTATAGGGGCGTCATGAACACTGAAGCTTTCTTT
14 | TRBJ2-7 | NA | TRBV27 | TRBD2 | CASSLRLAGYEQYF | TGTGCCAGCAGTTTACGACTAGCTGGGTACGAGCAGTACTTC
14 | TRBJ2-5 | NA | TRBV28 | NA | CASSSVPGQETQYF | TGTGCCAGCAGTTCGGTCCCGGGCCAAGAGACCCAGTACTTC
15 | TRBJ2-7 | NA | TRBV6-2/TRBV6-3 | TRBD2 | CASSPGTSGTYEQYF | TGTGCCAGCAGCCCCGGGACTAGCGGGACCTACGAGCAGTACTTC
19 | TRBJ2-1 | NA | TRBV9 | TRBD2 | CASSSGTSGGAYSYNEQFF | TGTGCCAGCAGCTCAGGGACTAGCGGGGGGGCCTATTCCTACAATGAGCAGTTCTTC
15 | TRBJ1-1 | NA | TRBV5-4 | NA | CASTLGQTRHTEAFF | TGTGCCAGCACCCTAGGTCAGACTAGACACACTGAAGCTTTCTTT
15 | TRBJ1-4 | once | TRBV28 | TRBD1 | CASSSEDRDLIVLFF | TGTGCCAGCAGTTCTGAGGACAGGGACCTAATAGTACTGTTTTTT
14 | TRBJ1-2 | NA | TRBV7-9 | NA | CASSLGSRDYGYTF | TGTGCCAGCAGCTTAGGTTCCAGGGACTATGGCTACACCTTC
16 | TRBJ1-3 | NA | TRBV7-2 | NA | CASSLALALSGNTIYF | TGTGCCAGCAGCTTAGCGCTTGCACTCTCTGGAAACACCATATATTTT
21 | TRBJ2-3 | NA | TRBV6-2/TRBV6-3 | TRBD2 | CASSYHLSKAGVTPSTDTQYF | TGTGCCAGCAGTTACCACCTTAGTAAAGCGGGGGTGACGCCTAGCACAGATACGCAGTATTTT
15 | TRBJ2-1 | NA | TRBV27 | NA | CASSFIRGSKGEQFF | TGTGCCAGCAGTTTTATCAGGGGATCGAAGGGTGAGCAGTTCTTC
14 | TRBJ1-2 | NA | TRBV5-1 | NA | CASSLTGAFYGYTF | TGCGCCAGCAGCCTGACAGGAGCGTTCTATGGCTACACCTTC
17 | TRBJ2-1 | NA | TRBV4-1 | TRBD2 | CASSPFSGRASYNEQFF | TGCGCCAGCAGCCCGTTTAGCGGGAGGGCATCCTACAATGAGCAGTTCTTC
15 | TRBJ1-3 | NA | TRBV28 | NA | CASSSYDRPGNTIYF | TGTGCCAGCAGTTCCTACGACAGGCCCGGAAACACCATATATTTT
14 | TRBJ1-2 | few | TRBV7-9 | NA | CASSIFQGGDGYTF | TGTGCCAGCAGCATATTCCAGGGAGGCGATGGCTACACCTTC
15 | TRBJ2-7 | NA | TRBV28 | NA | CASSLYTDLKDEQYF | TGTGCCAGCAGTTTATATACAGATCTAAAGGACGAGCAGTACTTC
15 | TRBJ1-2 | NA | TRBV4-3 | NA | CASSQVRGVNYGYTF | TGCGCCAGCAGCCAAGTTCGGGGGGTTAACTATGGCTACACCTTC
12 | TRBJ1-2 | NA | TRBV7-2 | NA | CASSLQGGGYTF | TGTGCCAGCAGCCTTCAGGGAGGAGGCTACACCTTC
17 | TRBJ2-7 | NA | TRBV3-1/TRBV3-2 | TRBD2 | CASSPSPGERGTYEQYF | TGTGCCAGCAGCCCCTCCCCCGGGGAGCGGGGGACCTACGAGCAGTACTTC
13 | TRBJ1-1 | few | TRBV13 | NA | CASSLGARAEAFF | TGTGCCAGCAGCCTTGGGGCAAGGGCTGAAGCTTTCTTT
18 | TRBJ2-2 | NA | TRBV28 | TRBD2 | CATRRGLAGGPTTGELFF | TGTGCCACCAGAAGAGGACTAGCGGGAGGGCCCACCACCGGGGAGCTGTTTTTT
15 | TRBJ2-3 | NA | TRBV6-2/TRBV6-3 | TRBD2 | CASSTGGGGTDTQYF | TGTGCCAGCAGTACGGGTGGGGGGGGCACAGATACGCAGTATTTT
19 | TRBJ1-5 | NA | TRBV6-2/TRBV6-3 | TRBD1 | CASSYSQGANIGSNQPQHF | TGTGCCAGCAGTTACTCCCAGGGGGCGAATATTGGGAGCAATCAGCCCCAGCATTTT
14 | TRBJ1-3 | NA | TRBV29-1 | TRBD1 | CSVRQGVTGNTIYF | TGCAGCGTTAGACAGGGAGTGACTGGAAACACCATATATTTT
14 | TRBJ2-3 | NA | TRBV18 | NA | CASSPPGTTDTQYF | TGTGCCAGCTCACCACCTGGGACAACAGATACGCAGTATTTT
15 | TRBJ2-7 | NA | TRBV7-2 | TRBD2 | CASSPRLAGSYEQYF | TGTGCCAGCAGCCCACGACTAGCGGGCTCCTACGAGCAGTACTTC
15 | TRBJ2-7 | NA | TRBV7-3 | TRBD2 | CASSLGVAGFYEQYF | TGTGCCAGCAGCTTAGGGGTAGCGGGATTTTACGAGCAGTACTTC
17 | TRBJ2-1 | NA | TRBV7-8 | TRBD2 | CASSLAFGGSSYNEQFF | TGTGCCAGCAGCTTAGCTTTCGGCGGGAGCTCCTACAATGAGCAGTTCTTC
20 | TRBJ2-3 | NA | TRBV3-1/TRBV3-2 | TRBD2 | CASSQDWASGRLWGTDTQYF | TGTGCCAGCAGCCAAGATTGGGCTAGCGGGAGGCTTTGGGGCACAGATACGCAGTATTTT
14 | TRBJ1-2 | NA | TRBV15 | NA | CATSRKDKSAGYTF | TGTGCCACCAGCAGAAAGGACAAGTCTGCCGGCTACACCTTC
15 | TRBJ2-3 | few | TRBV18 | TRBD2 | CASSLAGGPTDTQYF | TGTGCCAGCTCACTTGCGGGGGGGCCCACAGATACGCAGTATTTT
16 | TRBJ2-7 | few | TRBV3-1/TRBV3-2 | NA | CASSQDLEMYFYEQYF | TGTGCCAGCAGCCAAGATTTGGAGATGTATTTCTACGAGCAGTACTTC
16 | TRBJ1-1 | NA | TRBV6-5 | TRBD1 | CASSYGDRTRGTEAFF | TGTGCCAGCAGTTACGGGGACAGGACCCGAGGGACTGAAGCTTTCTTT
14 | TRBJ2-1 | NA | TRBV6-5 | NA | CASSYSDRWGEQFF | TGTGCCAGCAGTTACTCTGACAGATGGGGTGAGCAGTTCTTC